This T cell receptor (beta chain) was identified in a study of CD8 T cells in Susac syndrome. RNA, at roughly 0.45 to 1 ug, was reverse transcribed with random hexamers. TCRdb re-called the immunoSEQ multiplex PCR reads through MiXCR, storing one row per CDR3 protein. Of 70,000 or so distinct CDR3 sequences in the sample, roughly 95% are singletons; the top ten hold roughly 0.39%. Material for sequencing was CD8+ T cells from PBMCs. The clonotype originates from a human donor with multiple sclerosis.

CDR3 in DNA: TGTGCCAGCAGCCAAGAACGGCAGCCCCAGCATTTT. It is translated as CASSQERQPQHF. V gene TRBV3-1 combines with J gene TRBJ1-5; no definite D call. V shed 0 bases and J shed 7 bases, with 4 bases lying between them. Germline CDR1 reads LGHDT; CDR2 reads YNNKEL (reference sequence). The CDR3 is made up of 12 amino acids.